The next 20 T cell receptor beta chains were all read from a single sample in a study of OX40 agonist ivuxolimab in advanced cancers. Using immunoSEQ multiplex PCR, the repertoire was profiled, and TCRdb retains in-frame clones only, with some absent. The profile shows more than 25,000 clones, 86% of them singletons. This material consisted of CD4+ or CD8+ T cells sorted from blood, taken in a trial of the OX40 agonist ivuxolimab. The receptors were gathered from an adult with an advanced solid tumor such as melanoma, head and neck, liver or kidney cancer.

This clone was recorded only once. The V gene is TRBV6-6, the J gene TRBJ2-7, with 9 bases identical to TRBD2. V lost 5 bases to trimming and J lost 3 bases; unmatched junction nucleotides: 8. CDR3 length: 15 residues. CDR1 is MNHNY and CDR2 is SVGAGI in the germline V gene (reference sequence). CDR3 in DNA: TGTGCCAGCAGTCAATTGGCGGGGGGGCTCTACGAGCAGTACTTC. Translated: CASSQLAGGLYEQYF.

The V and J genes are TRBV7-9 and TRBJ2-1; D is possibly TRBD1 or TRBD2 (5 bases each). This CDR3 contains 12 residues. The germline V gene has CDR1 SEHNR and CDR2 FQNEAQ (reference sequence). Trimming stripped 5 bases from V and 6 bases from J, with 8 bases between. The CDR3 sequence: CASSPGANEQFF. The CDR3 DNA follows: TGTGCCAGCAGCCCCGGGGCCAATGAGCAGTTCTTC.

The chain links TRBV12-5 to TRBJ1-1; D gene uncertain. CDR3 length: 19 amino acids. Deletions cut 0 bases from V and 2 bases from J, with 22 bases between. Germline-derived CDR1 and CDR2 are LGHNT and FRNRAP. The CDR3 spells CASGLVRSVKGRKNTEAFF. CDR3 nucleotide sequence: TGTGCTAGTGGTTTGGTACGATCCGTGAAGGGAAGGAAAAACACTGAAGCTTTCTTT.

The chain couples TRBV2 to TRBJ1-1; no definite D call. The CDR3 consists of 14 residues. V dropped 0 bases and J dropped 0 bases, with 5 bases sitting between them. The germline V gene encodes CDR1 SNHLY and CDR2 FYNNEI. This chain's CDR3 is CASSEAQVNTEAFF. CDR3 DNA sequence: TGTGCCAGCAGTGAAGCGCAGGTGAACACTGAAGCTTTCTTT.

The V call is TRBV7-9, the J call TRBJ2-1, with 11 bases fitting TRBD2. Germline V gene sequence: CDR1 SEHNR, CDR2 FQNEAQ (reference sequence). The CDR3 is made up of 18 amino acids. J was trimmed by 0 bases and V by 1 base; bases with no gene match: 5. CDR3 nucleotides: TGTGCCAGCAGCTTAGGGCTAGCGGGAGGATACTCCTACAATGAGCAGTTCTTC. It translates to CASSLGLAGGYSYNEQFF.

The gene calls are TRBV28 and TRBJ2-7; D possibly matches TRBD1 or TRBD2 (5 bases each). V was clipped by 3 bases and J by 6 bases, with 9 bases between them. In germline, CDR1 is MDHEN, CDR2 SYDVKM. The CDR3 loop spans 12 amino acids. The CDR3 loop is CASSFRAGEQYF. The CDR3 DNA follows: TGTGCCAGCAGTTTCAGGGCGGGCGAGCAGTACTTC.

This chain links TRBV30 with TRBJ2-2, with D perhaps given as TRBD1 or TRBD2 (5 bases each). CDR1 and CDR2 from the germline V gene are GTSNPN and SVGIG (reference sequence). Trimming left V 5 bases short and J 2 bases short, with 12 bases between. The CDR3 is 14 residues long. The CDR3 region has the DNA TGTGCCTGGGATTTGGGACGTAACACCGGGGAGCTGTTTTTT. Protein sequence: CAWDLGRNTGELFF.

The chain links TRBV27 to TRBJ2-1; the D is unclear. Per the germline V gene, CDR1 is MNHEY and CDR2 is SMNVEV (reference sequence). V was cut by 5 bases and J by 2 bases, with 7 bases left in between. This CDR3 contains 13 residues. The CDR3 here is CASSIGPYNEQFF. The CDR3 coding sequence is TGTGCCAGCAGTATAGGGCCCTACAATGAGCAGTTCTTC.

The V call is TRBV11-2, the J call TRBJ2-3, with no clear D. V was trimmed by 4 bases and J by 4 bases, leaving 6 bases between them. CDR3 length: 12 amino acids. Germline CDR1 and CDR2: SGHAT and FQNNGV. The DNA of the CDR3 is TGTGCCAGCAGCTATTTGTCAGATACGCAGTATTTT. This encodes CASSYLSDTQYF.

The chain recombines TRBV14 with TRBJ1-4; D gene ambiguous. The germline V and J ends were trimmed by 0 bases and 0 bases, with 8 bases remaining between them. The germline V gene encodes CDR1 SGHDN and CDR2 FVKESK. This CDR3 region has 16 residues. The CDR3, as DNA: TGTGCCAGCAGCCAAGAGTTACGCGCAACTAATGAAAAACTGTTTTTT. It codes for CASSQELRATNEKLFF.

The CDR3 reads CASSPTDFVNTEAFF. CDR3 nucleotide sequence: TGTGCCAGCAGCCCTACGGATTTCGTGAACACTGAAGCTTTCTTT. The chain joins TRBV28 to TRBJ1-1; D gene unclear. Germline V gene data show CDR1 as MDHEN and CDR2 as SYDVKM. Trimming removed 6 bases at V and 0 bases at J, with 14 bases between. This CDR3 has 15 amino acids.

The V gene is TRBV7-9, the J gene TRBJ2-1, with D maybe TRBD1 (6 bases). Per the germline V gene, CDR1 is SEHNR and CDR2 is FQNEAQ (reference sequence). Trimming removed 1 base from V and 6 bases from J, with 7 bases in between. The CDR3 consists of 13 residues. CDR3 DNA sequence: TGTGCCAGCAGCTTAGGGACAGTCAATGAGCAGTTCTTC. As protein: CASSLGTVNEQFF.

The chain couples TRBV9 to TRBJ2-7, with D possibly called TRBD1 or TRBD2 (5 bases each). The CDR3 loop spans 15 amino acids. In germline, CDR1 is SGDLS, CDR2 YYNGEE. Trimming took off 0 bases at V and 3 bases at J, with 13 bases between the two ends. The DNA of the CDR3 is TGTGCCAGCAGCGTAGTGAGGGGTTTCTTCTACGAGCAGTACTTC. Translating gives CASSVVRGFFYEQYF.

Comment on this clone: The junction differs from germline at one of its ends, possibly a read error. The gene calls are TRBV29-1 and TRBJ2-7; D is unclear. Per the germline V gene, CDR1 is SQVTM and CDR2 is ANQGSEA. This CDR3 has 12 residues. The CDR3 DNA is TGCAGCGTCGAAGGGAACGGGTACGAGCAGTACTTC. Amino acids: CSVEGNGYEQYF.

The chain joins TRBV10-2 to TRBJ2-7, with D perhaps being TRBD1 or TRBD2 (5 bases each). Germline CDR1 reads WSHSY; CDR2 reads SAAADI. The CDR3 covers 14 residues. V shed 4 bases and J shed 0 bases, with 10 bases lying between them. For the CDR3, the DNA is TGCGCCAGCAGTGGGGACGGGCCCTCCTACGAGCAGTACTTC. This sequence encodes CASSGDGPSYEQYF.

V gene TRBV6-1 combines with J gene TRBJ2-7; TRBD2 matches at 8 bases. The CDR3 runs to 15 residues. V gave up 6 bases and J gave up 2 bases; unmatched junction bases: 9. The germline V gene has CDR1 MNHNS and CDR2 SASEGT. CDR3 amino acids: CASSELAGLTYEQYF. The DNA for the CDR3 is TGTGCCAGCAGCGAATTAGCGGGGCTGACCTACGAGCAGTACTTC.

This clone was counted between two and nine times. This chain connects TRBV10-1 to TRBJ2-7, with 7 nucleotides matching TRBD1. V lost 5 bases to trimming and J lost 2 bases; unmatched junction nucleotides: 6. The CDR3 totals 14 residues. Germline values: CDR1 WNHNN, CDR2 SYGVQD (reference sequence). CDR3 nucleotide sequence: TGCGCCAGCAGTCCGGGTAGGGGGCCCTACGAGCAGTACTTC. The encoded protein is CASSPGRGPYEQYF.

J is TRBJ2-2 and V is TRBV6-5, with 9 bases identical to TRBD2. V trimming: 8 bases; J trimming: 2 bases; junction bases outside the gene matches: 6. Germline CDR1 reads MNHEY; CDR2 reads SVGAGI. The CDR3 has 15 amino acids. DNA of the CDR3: TGTGCCAGCCGGGGAGCGGGAGGAAACACCGGGGAGCTGTTTTTT. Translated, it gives CASRGAGGNTGELFF.

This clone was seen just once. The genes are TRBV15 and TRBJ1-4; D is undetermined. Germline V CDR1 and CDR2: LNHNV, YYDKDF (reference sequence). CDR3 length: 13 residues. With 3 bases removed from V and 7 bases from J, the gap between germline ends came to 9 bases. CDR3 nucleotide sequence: TGTGCCACCAGCAGGAAAGGGAGTGAAAAACTGTTTTTT. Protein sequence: CATSRKGSEKLFF.

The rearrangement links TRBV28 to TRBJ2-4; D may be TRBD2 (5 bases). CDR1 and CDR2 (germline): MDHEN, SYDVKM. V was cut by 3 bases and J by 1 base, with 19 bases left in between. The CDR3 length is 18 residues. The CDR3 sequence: CASSFGVGWGAAKNIQYF. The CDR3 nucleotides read TGTGCCAGCAGTTTCGGGGTCGGGTGGGGTGCGGCCAAAAACATTCAGTACTTC.